What follows is one T cell receptor (beta chain) and its context. What it binds is not known. Germline loops: CDR1 SGHAT, CDR2 FQDESV (reference sequence). The V and J ends lost 8 bases and 6 bases respectively, with 16 bases between them. The CDR3 spans 13 residues. This entry is derived from a study of CD8+ T cells in alopecia areata. cDNA prepared by RNA extraction and subsequent reverse transcription served as the template for sequencing. Method: immunoSEQ multiplex PCR; TCRdb's copy keeps in-frame clones and lacks some. The sample carries almost 250,000 clones, roughly two thirds recorded once. Overall study results and limits: Possibly because of HLA-related factors, TCR sharing was less clear across patients than in mice.

Sequences were derived from CD4+ T cells sorted from blood, sampled at week 0. The chain employs TRBV11-1 and TRBJ2-5, with D possibly TRBD2 on 5 matching bases. The receptor comes from a human donor with alopecia areata. The chain's CDR3 is CASRAGLEKTQYF. The CDR3 DNA sequence: TGTGCCAGCCGGGCGGGCCTGGAGAAGACCCAGTACTTC.